This T cell receptor (beta chain) was found in a study of blood T cell repertoires in COVID-19. Study context: The study drew acute and convalescent COVID-19 samples from the United States, Italy and Spain. T cells, B-cell-depleted T cells, or PBMCs supplied cDNA or gDNA.

The method was immunoSEQ multiplex PCR; TCRdb's version includes in-frame clones alone and lacks a portion of them. The table lists approximately 240,000 clones, about 80% of them singletons, with approximately 5% in the top ten. The CDR3 covers 12 residues. The V end lost 5 bases, the J end lost 5 bases, and 9 bases lay between the germline ends. The germline V gene encodes CDR1 MNHEY and CDR2 SVGEGT. The chain combines TRBV6-2 or TRBV6-3 with TRBJ2-5; the D gene is possibly TRBD1 (5 bases). The receptor's source is a woman over 75 with active or convalescent COVID-19. Material: peripheral blood. The CDR3 sequence: CASSNPGETQYF. The DNA for the CDR3 is TGTGCCAGCAGTAACCCAGGGGAGACCCAGTACTTC.